These 4 T cell receptor beta chains originate from one sample sequenced in a study of blood T cell repertoires in COVID-19. Assay: immunoSEQ multiplex PCR; the TCRdb copy retains only in-frame clones and omits some. The data show about 280,000 clones, less than 95% seen once. Sequencing used PBMCs or T cells enriched from blood (not recorded which). All receptors derive from a man aged 35-49 years who had been exposed to COVID-19.

Comments on this clone: The sample has other DNA sequences that encode this CDR3 too. The rearrangement joins TRBV27 to TRBJ1-5; a weak D match, TRBD1 (5 bases). The CDR3 length is 14 residues. V was clipped by 2 bases and J by 1 base, with 6 bases between them. Germline CDR1 reads MNHEY; CDR2 reads SMNVEV (reference sequence). The CDR3 region has the DNA TGTGCCAGCAGTTTACAGGGAAGCAATCAGCCCCAGCATTTT. This gives the protein CASSLQGSNQPQHF.

The CDR3 region is CATNGQANTEAFF. CDR3 in DNA: TGTGCCACAAACGGACAGGCGAACACTGAAGCTTTCTTT. The chain has TRBV18 and TRBJ1-1, with TRBD1 identical over 7 bases. Germline V gene lookup returns CDR1 KGHSH and CDR2 LQKENI. With V trimmed by 10 bases and J by 1 base, 6 bases remained unmatched. CDR3 length: 13 amino acids.

The chain carries TRBV5-1 and TRBJ2-2; TRBD2 matches 7 bases. V gave up 1 base and J gave up 2 bases; unmatched junction bases: 8. Germline CDR1 reads SGHRS; CDR2 reads YFSETQ. This CDR3 has 17 residues. CDR3 sequence reads: CASSLIGLAENTGELFF. CDR3 nucleotide sequence: TGCGCCAGCAGCTTGATCGGGCTAGCGGAAAACACCGGGGAGCTGTTTTTT.

V and J are TRBV6-5 and TRBJ1-2; D remains unclear. The CDR3 consists of 14 residues. The germline V and J ends were trimmed by 1 base and 2 bases, with 8 bases remaining between them. The V gene's germline CDR1 is MNHEY and CDR2 SVGAGI. The CDR3: CASSYYSLNYGYTF. CDR3 nucleotide sequence: TGTGCCAGCAGTTACTACAGCTTAAACTATGGCTACACCTTC.